The entry below describes one T cell receptor (beta chain). Its target is unknown. The CDR3 sequence is 14 residues long. In germline, CDR1 is SGHRS, CDR2 YFSETQ. V lost 5 bases and J 2 bases, leaving 14 bases between the germline ends. This record belongs to a study of cytomegalovirus exposure and HLA in healthy donors. Findings of the study overall: Most TCRs appeared rarely, but some public TCRs recurred in many donors. TCR beta V- and J-gene trimming was later associated with a missense DCLRE1C variant.

The donors (healthy individuals) were bone marrow donors. PCR involved 60 Vbeta and 13 Jbeta primers. Study processing details: A later analysis tallied tens of millions of unique TCR beta chains, some 12 million of them shared. Using immunoSEQ multiplex PCR, the repertoire was profiled, and TCRdb retains in-frame clones only, with some absent. For V, J and clone size, that table is used; D and trimming come from the DNA. The data show hundreds of thousands of clones, 82% seen once. The V call is TRBV5-1, the J call TRBJ2-7, with TRBD1 as a possible D gene (5 bases). The sample taken for sequencing was PBMCs. The TCR comes from a man aged 35-49 years in good health and CMV-seropositive. The CDR3 DNA is TGCGCCAGCAGTCCGACAGCTAAACCCTACGAGCAGTACTTC. It yields the protein CASSPTAKPYEQYF.